This T cell receptor (beta chain) was documented in a study of spatial heterogeneity in lung cancer. Regarding the study as a whole: Ubiquitous and regional nonsynonymous mutations were tracked by counts of ubiquitous and regional expanded TCRs, respectively. Tumor mutation count correlated with how many alpha and beta TCRs expanded intratumorally.

The CDR3 runs to 15 residues. Trimming at V came to 3 bases and at J to 6 bases, leaving 10 bases not matched to a gene. Germline lookup yields CDR1 LGHDT and CDR2 YNNKEL (reference sequence). TCRdb reprocessed the 5' RACE reads with MiXCR, giving one entry per CDR3 protein. The sample has around 4,000 distinct CDR3 sequences, about 5.2% seen once. Stated time point: sample taken at primary tumor resection. This clonotype is medium-sized (0.01 to 0.1%) in the sample. Its specificity is unknown. The sequences come from lung tumor tissue, collected at surgery. The sequence came from a female donor with early-stage non-small cell lung cancer. The chain recombines TRBV3-1 with TRBJ1-1; 7 nucleotides align to TRBD1. Written as DNA, the CDR3 is TGTGCCAGCAGCCACCTCTCGTTCGGGACAGCTGAAGCTTTCTTT. Residues: CASSHLSFGTAEAFF.